These T cell receptor beta chains were read from a single sample in a study of cytomegalovirus exposure and HLA in healthy donors. Profiled with immunoSEQ multiplex PCR; TCRdb holds only in-frame clones, not every one. Among around 89,000 clones listed, approximately 81% were seen once. The sequenced sample consisted of PBMCs. These receptors all come from a girl under 10 years old in good health and CMV-seropositive. Each CDR3 is given without its conserved first and last residue. Each record gives: V gene, J gene, CDR3 protein.

V: TRBV7-9; J: TRBJ1-4; CDR3: ASRRNTGTLTGKLF
V: TRBV7-2; J: TRBJ1-1; CDR3: ASSLVGGVATEAF
V: TRBV6-5; J: TRBJ2-2; CDR3: ASSYSYSGELF
V: TRBV9; J: TRBJ2-7; CDR3: ASSVGTSGGYEQY
V: TRBV15; J: TRBJ1-4; CDR3: ATGRVGNEKLF
V: TRBV19; J: TRBJ1-4; CDR3: ASSRFQGVSAATNEKLF
V: TRBV7-3; J: TRBJ2-5; CDR3: ASSLGPVRETQY
V: TRBV11-3; J: TRBJ2-1; CDR3: ASSLELFNEQF
V: TRBV27; J: TRBJ2-1; CDR3: ASSFPAGQATSSYNEQF
V: TRBV10-3; J: TRBJ1-5; CDR3: ATQTGTGDGQPQH
V: TRBV6-5; J: TRBJ2-2; CDR3: ASSYSPGGDGELF
V: TRBV4-2; J: TRBJ1-3; CDR3: ASSQDAGRTTRAQNTIY
V: TRBV5-1; J: TRBJ1-4; CDR3: ASSFALGSREYEKLF
V: TRBV7-2; J: TRBJ2-1; CDR3: ASSLARISETYNEQF
V: TRBV4-3; J: TRBJ2-3; CDR3: ASSQDRDRGQDTQY
V: TRBV5-1; J: TRBJ2-3; CDR3: ASSPRGLAGGIDADTQY
V: TRBV10-3; J: TRBJ2-1; CDR3: AISGGTLTYNEQF
V: TRBV19; J: TRBJ2-2; CDR3: ASSTPERELF
V: TRBV6-1; J: TRBJ2-2; CDR3: ASRAGGSYTGELF
V: TRBV7-2; J: TRBJ2-7; CDR3: ASSLAGGSYEQY
V: TRBV14; J: TRBJ2-3; CDR3: ASSRLTSTDTQY
V: TRBV15; J: TRBJ1-1; CDR3: ATSRNNWGVGNTEAF
V: TRBV10-1; J: TRBJ2-1; CDR3: ASSNPGLQRNEQF
V: TRBV4-1; J: TRBJ1-4; CDR3: ASSQDTVTPREKLF
V: TRBV4-1; J: TRBJ2-5; CDR3: ASSQGAETQY
V: TRBV29-1; J: TRBJ2-2; CDR3: SGRNTGELF
V: TRBV30; J: TRBJ1-5; CDR3: AWSHYRDRGQVIGQPQH
V: TRBV28; J: TRBJ2-7; CDR3: ASSLRTGVLYEQY
V: TRBV6-5; J: TRBJ2-7; CDR3: ASSYSQGSYEQY
V: TRBV4-3; J: TRBJ2-1; CDR3: ASSQDFFAGRSYNEQF
V: TRBV6-5; J: TRBJ2-1; CDR3: ASTGASGRNEQF
V: TRBV19; J: TRBJ1-5; CDR3: ASSMNRIKNQPQH
V: TRBV6-5; J: TRBJ1-6; CDR3: ASSYRGSWNSPLH
V: TRBV2; J: TRBJ1-4; CDR3: ASSERRGEKLF
V: TRBV7-9; J: TRBJ1-4; CDR3: ASSLPPGNEKLF
V: TRBV13; J: TRBJ2-1; CDR3: ASSLVRLAGGEQF
V: TRBV5-1; J: TRBJ2-6; CDR3: ASSLIQGFGANVLT
V: TRBV7-2; J: TRBJ2-5; CDR3: ASSLVVLAAQETQY
V: TRBV6-5; J: TRBJ1-1; CDR3: ASSTWTEAF
V: TRBV2; J: TRBJ1-2; CDR3: ASSRQAGTT
V: TRBV29-1; J: TRBJ2-7; CDR3: SERQGSHEQY
V: TRBV4-2; J: TRBJ2-1; CDR3: ASSPQDPIDVLGQF